This T cell receptor beta chain comes out of a study of blood T cell repertoires in COVID-19. In the study overall: The United States, Italy and Spain supplied acute and convalescent COVID-19 samples.

The table lists this clone with a count of one. Using immunoSEQ multiplex PCR, the repertoire was profiled, and TCRdb retains in-frame clones only, with some absent. The sample has 250,000 to 300,000 clones, about 91% seen once. The V and J ends lost 6 bases and 6 bases respectively, with 12 bases between them. Germline V gene sequence: CDR1 MNHEY, CDR2 SVGAGI. The CDR3 length is 13 residues. The material sequenced was peripheral blood. The TCR was taken from a middle-aged woman who had recovered from COVID-19. The V call is TRBV6-5, the J call TRBJ2-1, with D possibly matching TRBD1 (6 bases). CDR3: CASSSQGSNEQFF. The CDR3 DNA reads as TGTGCCAGCAGCTCACAGGGCTCCAATGAGCAGTTCTTC.